These 15 T cell receptor beta chains came from one sample sequenced in a study of T cells after yellow fever vaccination. Each CDR3 protein gets one entry after TCRdb re-called the 5' RACE reads with MiXCR. The sample contains hundreds of thousands of distinct CDR3 sequences, roughly 12% of which appear only once. Sequencing was performed on PBMCs, taken on the day of the yellow fever booster vaccination. The receptors come from a man younger than 45 who received the YFV17D yellow fever vaccine.

This clonotype was detected a few times. The chain has TRBV6-1 and TRBJ1-5; unclear D gene. The CDR3 spans 16 residues. In germline, CDR1 is MNHNS, CDR2 SASEGT. V was shortened by 2 bases and J by 0 bases, with 11 bases between the two germline ends. The CDR3, as DNA: TGTGCCAGCAGTGAATTGGAGGTCTATAGCAATCAGCCCCAGCATTTT. Protein sequence: CASSELEVYSNQPQHF.

V gene TRBV20-1 combines with J gene TRBJ1-5, with a weak D call TRBD1 (5 bases). The V gene lost 6 bases and the J gene lost 3 bases, with 15 bases spanning the gap. CDR1 and CDR2 (germline): DFQATT, SNEGSKA (reference sequence). The length of the CDR3 is 14 residues. In DNA form, the CDR3 reads TGCAGTGCGGGCCGGGGCGGGATCAATCAGCCCCAGCATTTT. Its translation: CSAGRGGINQPQHF.

The sample holds a few counts of this clonotype. The gene calls are TRBV15 and TRBJ2-7, with D possibly called TRBD1 or TRBD2 (5 bases each). Germline loops: CDR1 LNHNV, CDR2 YYDKDF (reference sequence). The CDR3 is 14 amino acids. Between the trimmed V and J ends, which lost 5 bases and 6 bases, there was a span of 17 bases. The CDR3 DNA is TGTGCCACCAGCCCTACCGGGGCCCTCGCCGAGCAGTACTTC. Translated: CATSPTGALAEQYF.

The table lists this clonotype with a few counts. The chain links TRBV10-2 to TRBJ2-3; possibly TRBD2 for D (6 bases). CDR1 is WSHSY, CDR2 SAAADI, per germline. The CDR3 extends over 14 amino acids. V was cut by 6 bases and J by 0 bases, with 10 bases left in between. The CDR3 is CASRGTASTDTQYF. CDR3 coding DNA: TGCGCCAGCAGGGGGACTGCTAGCACAGATACGCAGTATTTT.

The rearrangement joins TRBV29-1 to TRBJ2-3, with 8 bases lining up with TRBD1. The CDR3 contains 15 residues. Losses at the gene ends were 1 base for V and 1 base for J; bases not matched to a gene: 4. Per germline, CDR1 SQVTM and CDR2 ANQGSEA. The CDR3 loop reads CSVEGRDRRTDTQYF. In DNA form, the CDR3 reads TGCAGCGTTGAAGGCCGGGACAGGCGCACAGATACGCAGTATTTT.

The chain joins TRBV6-2 or TRBV6-3 to TRBJ2-7; TRBD1 aligns across 7 bases. The CDR3 contains 14 residues. CDR1 is MNHEY and CDR2 is SVGEGT in the germline V gene. V lost 4 bases and J lost 5; bases outside the gene matches: 8. The CDR3 loop reads CASSSLDRINEQYF. DNA of the CDR3: TGTGCCAGCAGTTCATTGGACAGGATCAACGAGCAGTACTTC.

This clonotype turned up a few times. The chain has TRBV3-1 and TRBJ2-7, with D hard to call. CDR1 and CDR2 from the germline V gene are LGHDT and YNNKEL (reference sequence). The CDR3 runs to 12 residues. The V end was cut by 2 bases, the J end by 4 bases, with 6 bases between. The chain's CDR3 is CASSQWSYEQYF. For the CDR3, the DNA is TGTGCCAGCAGCCAATGGAGTTACGAGCAGTACTTC.

There are a few counts of this clonotype. V is TRBV5-6 and J is TRBJ2-2, with 8 bases aligning to TRBD2. Germline CDR1 reads SGHDT; CDR2 reads YYEEEE. The CDR3 sequence is 15 residues long. V was pared by 5 bases and J by 6 bases, with 9 bases of the junction left unmatched. CDR3 sequence: CASRKGLVVSGELFF. For the CDR3, the DNA is TGTGCCAGCAGGAAGGGACTAGTGGTCTCCGGGGAGCTGTTTTTT.

This clonotype was observed many times. This chain uses TRBV7-2 with TRBJ2-3; D unclear. Trimming stripped 4 bases from V and 4 bases from J, with 15 bases between. The CDR3 loop spans 15 amino acids. Germline V gives CDR1 SGHTA, CDR2 FQGNSA. The CDR3 sequence is CASSSTPIRADTQYF. CDR3 nucleotides: TGTGCCAGCAGCTCAACCCCCATTAGAGCAGATACGCAGTATTTT.

This clonotype turned up a few times. V gene TRBV30 combines with J gene TRBJ2-5; D unclear. V was trimmed by 7 bases and J by 5 bases, leaving 5 bases between them. This CDR3 spans 9 amino acids. Germline V lookup: CDR1 GTSNPN, CDR2 SVGIG (reference sequence). This CDR3 is CALGETQYF. The CDR3 nucleotides read TGTGCCTTAGGGGAGACCCAGTACTTC. Filled out from reference TRBV30 and TRBJ2-5, the complete variable domain reads SQTIHQWPATLVQPVGSPLSLECTVEGTSNPNLYWYRQAAGRGLQLLFYSVGIGQISSEVPQNLSASRPQDRQFILSSKKLLLSDSGFYLCALGETQYFGPGTRLLVL.

The CDR3 bases are TGTGCCAGCAGAGGGACAGAGAAAGGCTACACCTTC. This encodes CASRGTEKGYTF. The V gene is TRBV27, the J gene TRBJ1-2; 7 nucleotides align to TRBD1. The CDR3 extends over 12 amino acids. Trimming removed 6 bases from V and 8 bases from J; junction bases left unmatched: 6. The germline gives CDR1 MNHEY, CDR2 SMNVEV (reference sequence).

This clonotype has more than one count but fewer than ten. The rearrangement links TRBV29-1 to TRBJ2-7, with D perhaps TRBD1 or TRBD2 (5 bases each). V shed 6 bases and J shed 5 bases, with 17 bases lying between them. The V gene's germline CDR1 is SQVTM and CDR2 ANQGSEA. CDR3 length equals 13 residues. The CDR3 region is CSVRRDPEDEQYF. The CDR3 nucleotides are TGCAGCGTCCGACGGGACCCCGAAGACGAGCAGTACTTC.

The chain carries TRBV18 and TRBJ2-7; tentative D call: TRBD2 (5 bases). Trimming stripped 4 bases from V and 0 bases from J, with 13 bases between. Germline V gives CDR1 KGHSH, CDR2 LQKENI. CDR3 length: 15 amino acids. In nucleotides, the CDR3 is TGTGCCAGCTCACGGACTGTGGACCACTCCTACGAGCAGTACTTC. Its protein is CASSRTVDHSYEQYF.

This clonotype was counted a few times. The chain has TRBV20-1 and TRBJ2-2; D call uncertain. In germline, CDR1 is DFQATT, CDR2 SNEGSKA (reference sequence). Deletions cut 3 bases from V and 6 bases from J, with 5 bases between. This CDR3 has 11 residues. CDR3: CSASRAGELFF. CDR3 sequence (DNA): TGCAGTGCTAGTCGGGCCGGGGAGCTGTTTTTT.

This clonotype was detected only a few times. The chain has TRBV3-1 and TRBJ2-5; D unclear. This CDR3 comprises 13 residues. Trimming removed 4 bases from V and 5 bases from J, with 11 bases in between. Germline V gene sequence: CDR1 LGHDT, CDR2 YNNKEL (reference sequence). CDR3 protein: CASSLLDRETQYF. Here the CDR3 DNA reads TGTGCCAGCAGCCTATTGGACCGTGAGACCCAGTACTTC.